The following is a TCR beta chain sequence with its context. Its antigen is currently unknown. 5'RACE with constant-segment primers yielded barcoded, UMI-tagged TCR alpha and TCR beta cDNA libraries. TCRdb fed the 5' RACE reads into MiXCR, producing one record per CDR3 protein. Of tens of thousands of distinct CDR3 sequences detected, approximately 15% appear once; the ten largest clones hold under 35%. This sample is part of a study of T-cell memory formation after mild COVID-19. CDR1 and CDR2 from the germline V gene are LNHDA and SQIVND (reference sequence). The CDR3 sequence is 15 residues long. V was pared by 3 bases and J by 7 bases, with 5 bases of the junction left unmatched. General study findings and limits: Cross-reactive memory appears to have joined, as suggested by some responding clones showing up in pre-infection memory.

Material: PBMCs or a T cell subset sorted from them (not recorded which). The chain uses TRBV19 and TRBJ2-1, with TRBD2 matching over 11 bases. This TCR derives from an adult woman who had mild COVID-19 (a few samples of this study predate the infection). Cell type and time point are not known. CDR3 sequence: CASSMGLAVKNEQFF. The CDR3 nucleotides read TGTGCCAGTAGTATGGGACTAGCGGTGAAAAATGAGCAGTTCTTC. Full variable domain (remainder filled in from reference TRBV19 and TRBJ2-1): DGGITQSPKYLFRKEGQNVTLSCEQNLNHDAMYWYRQDPGQGLRLIYYSQIVNDFQKGDIAEGYSVSREKKESFPLTVTSAQKNPTAFYLCASSMGLAVKNEQFFGPGTRLTVL.